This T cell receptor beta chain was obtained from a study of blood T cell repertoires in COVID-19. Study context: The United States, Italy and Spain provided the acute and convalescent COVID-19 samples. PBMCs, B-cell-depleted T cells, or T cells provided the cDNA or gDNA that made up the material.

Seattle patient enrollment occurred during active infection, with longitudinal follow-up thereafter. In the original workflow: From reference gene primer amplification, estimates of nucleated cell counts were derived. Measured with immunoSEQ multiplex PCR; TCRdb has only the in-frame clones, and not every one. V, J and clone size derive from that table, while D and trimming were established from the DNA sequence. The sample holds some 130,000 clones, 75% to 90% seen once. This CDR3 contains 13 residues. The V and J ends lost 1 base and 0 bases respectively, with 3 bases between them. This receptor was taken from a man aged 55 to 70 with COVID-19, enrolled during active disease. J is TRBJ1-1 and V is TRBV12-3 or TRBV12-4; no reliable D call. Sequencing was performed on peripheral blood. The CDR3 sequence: CASSLDMNTEAFF. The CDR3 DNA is TGTGCCAGCAGTTTAGATATGAACACTGAAGCTTTCTTT.